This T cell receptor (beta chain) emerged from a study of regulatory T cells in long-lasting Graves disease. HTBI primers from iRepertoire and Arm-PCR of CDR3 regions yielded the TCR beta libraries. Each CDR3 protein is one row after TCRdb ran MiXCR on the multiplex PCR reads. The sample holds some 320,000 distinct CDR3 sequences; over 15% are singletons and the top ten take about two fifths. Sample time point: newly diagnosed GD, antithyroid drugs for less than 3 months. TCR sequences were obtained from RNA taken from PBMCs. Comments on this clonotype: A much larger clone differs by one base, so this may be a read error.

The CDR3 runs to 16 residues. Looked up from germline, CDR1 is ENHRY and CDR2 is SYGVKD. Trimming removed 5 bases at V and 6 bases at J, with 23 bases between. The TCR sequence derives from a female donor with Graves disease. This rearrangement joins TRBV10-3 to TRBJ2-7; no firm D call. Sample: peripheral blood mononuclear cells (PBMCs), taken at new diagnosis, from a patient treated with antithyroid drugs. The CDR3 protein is CAISYSQSLGTFEQYF. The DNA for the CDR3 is TGTGCCATCAGTTACTCCCAAAGTCTAGGTACTTTCGAGCAGTACTTC.